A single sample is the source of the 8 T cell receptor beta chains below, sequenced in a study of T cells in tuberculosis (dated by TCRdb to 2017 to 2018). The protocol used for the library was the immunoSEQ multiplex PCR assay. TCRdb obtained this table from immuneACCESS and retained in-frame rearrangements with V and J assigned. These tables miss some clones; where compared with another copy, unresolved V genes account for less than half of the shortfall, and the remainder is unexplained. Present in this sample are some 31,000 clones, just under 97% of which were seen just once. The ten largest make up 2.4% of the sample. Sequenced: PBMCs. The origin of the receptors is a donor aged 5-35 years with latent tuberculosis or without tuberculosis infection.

CDR3 residues: CASSITFLGGRVKNIQYF. CDR3 nucleotide sequence: TGTGCCAGTAGTATCACCTTCCTAGGGGGAAGGGTCAAAAACATTCAGTACTTC. The chain has TRBV19 and TRBJ2-4; tentatively, D is TRBD1 (6 bases). Germline lookup yields CDR1 LNHDA and CDR2 SQIVND (reference sequence). Trimming took off 3 bases at V and 3 bases at J, with 21 bases between the two ends. The CDR3 has 18 residues.

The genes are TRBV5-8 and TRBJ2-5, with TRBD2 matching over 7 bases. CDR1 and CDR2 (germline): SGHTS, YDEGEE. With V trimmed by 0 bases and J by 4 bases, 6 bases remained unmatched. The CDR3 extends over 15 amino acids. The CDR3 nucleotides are TGTGCCAGCAGCTTGGGCCTAGCGGATGGAGAGACCCAGTACTTC. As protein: CASSLGLADGETQYF. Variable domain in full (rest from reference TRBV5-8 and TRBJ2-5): EAGVTQSPTHLIKTRGQQATLRCSPISGHTSVYWYQQALGLGLQFLLWYDEGEERNRGNFPPRFSGRQFPNYSSELNVNALELEDSALYLCASSLGLADGETQYFGPGTRLLVL.

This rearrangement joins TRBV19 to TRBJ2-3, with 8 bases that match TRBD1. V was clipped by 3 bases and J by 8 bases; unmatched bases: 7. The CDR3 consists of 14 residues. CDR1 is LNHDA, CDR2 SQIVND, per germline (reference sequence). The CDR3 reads CASSIDRGGGTQYF. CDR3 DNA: TGTGCCAGTAGTATTGACAGGGGAGGCGGTACGCAGTATTTT.

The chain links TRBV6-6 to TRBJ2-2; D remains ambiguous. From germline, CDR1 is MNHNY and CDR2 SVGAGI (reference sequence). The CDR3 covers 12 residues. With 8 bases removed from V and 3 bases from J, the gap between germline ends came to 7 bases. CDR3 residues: CASAIHTGELFF. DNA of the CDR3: TGTGCCAGCGCTATACACACCGGGGAGCTGTTTTTT.

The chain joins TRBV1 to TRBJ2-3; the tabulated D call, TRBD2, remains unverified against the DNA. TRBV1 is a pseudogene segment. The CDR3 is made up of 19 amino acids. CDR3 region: CTSSPPPSGRSPGTDTQYF. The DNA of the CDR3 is TGCACCAGCAGCCCCCCTCCTAGCGGGAGGTCCCCCGGCACAGATACGCAGTATTTT.

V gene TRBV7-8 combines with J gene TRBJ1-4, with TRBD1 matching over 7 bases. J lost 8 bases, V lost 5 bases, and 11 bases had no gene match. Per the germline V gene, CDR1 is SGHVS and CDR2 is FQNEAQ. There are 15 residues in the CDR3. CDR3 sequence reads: CASSTRTGPREKLFF. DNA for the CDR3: TGTGCCAGCAGCACAAGGACAGGTCCCAGGGAAAAACTGTTTTTT.

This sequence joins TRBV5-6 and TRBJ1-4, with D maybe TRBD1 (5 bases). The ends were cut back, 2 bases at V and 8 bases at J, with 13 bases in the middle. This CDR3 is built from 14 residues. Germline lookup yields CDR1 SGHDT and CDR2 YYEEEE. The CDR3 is CASSFAGGREKLFF. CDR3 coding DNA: TGTGCCAGCAGCTTTGCCGGGGGTCGGGAAAAACTGTTTTTT. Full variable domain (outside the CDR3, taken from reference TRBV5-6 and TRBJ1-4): DAGVTQSPTHLIKTRGQQVTLRCSPKSGHDTVSWYQQALGQGPQFIFQYYEEEERQRGNFPDRFSGHQFPNYSSELNVNALLLGDSALYLCASSFAGGREKLFFGSGTQLSVL.

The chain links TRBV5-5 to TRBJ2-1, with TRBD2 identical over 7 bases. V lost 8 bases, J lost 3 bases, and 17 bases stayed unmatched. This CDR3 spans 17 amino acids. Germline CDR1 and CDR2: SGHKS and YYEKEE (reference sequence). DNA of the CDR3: TGTGCCAGTATTGGGGGAGGGCGGGGACCCCGCTACAATGAGCAGTTCTTC. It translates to CASIGGGRGPRYNEQFF.